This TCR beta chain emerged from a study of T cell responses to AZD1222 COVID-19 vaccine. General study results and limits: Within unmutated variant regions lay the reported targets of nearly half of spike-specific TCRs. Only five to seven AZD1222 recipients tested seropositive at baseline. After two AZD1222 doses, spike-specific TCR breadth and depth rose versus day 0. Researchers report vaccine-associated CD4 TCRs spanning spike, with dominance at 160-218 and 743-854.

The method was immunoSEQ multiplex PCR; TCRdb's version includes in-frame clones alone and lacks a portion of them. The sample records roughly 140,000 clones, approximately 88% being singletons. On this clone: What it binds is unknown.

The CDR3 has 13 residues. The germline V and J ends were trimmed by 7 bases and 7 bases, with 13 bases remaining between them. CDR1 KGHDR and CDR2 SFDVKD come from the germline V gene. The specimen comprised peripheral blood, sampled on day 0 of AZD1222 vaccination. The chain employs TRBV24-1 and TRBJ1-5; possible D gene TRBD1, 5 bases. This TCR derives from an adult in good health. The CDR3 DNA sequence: TGTGCCACCAGGGGTGGGGGAGAACAGCCCCAGCATTTT. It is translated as CATRGGGEQPQHF.